This T cell receptor beta chain was sequenced during a study of shared clonotypes between healthy human individuals. Study summary: Contributing individuals were a couple of females and three males aged 18 to 49. Study-wide results and limits: Sorted-subset sequencing, rarefaction showed, was incomplete despite large depth.

Turning to this clone: The antigen is undetermined.

Generated by immunoSEQ multiplex PCR, the TCRdb table keeps only in-frame clones and is missing some. The table has 2,500,000 or so clones, approximately 94% seen once; the top ten hold over 0.12%. This TCR derives from a young man in good health. The specimen was naive CD4+ T cells sorted from blood. Described subset: CD45RA+ positively selected.

For the CDR3, the DNA is TGCGCCAGCAGCCAAGGGGACCGATCCTACGAGCAGTACTTC. Protein product: CASSQGDRSYEQYF. The chain carries TRBV4-1 and TRBJ2-7; perhaps D is TRBD1 or TRBD2 (5 bases each). The CDR3 runs to 14 residues. V lost 1 base and J lost 1, with 8 bases in between. Germline CDR1 is MGHRA and CDR2 is YSYEKL.